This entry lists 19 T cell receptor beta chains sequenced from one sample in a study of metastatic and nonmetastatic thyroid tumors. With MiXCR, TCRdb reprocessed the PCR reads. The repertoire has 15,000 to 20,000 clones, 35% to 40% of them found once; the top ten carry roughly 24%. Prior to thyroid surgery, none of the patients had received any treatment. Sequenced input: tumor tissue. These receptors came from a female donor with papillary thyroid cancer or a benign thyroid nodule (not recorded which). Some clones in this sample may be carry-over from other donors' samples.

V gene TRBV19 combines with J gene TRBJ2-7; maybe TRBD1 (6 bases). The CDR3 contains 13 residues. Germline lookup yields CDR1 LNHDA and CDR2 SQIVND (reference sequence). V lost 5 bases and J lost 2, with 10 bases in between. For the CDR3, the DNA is TGTGCCAGTAGTTTCGGACAGACCTACGAGCAGTACTTC. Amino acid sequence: CASSFGQTYEQYF.

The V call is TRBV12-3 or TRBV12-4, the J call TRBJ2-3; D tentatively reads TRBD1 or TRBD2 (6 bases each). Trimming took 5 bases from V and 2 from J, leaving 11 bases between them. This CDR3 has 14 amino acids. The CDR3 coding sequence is TGTGCCAGCAGTGACTCGGGGGCCACAGATACGCAGTATTTT. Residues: CASSDSGATDTQYF.

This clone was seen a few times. CDR3 nucleotides: TGTGCCAGCAGCCGAGGGACGAGTACTAATGGCTACACCTTC. Protein: CASSRGTSTNGYTF. The chain couples TRBV27 to TRBJ1-2, with D perhaps matching TRBD1 (5 bases). The V end was cut by 6 bases, the J end by 6 bases, with 17 bases between. CDR1 and CDR2 from the germline V gene are MNHEY and SMNVEV (reference sequence). There are 14 residues in the CDR3.

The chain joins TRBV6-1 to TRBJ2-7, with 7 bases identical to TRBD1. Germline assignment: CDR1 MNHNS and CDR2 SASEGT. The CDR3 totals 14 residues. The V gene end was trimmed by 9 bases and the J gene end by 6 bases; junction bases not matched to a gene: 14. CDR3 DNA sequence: TGTGCCAGTGACTCCCCGACAGGGTCTTTCGAGCAGTACTTC. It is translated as CASDSPTGSFEQYF.

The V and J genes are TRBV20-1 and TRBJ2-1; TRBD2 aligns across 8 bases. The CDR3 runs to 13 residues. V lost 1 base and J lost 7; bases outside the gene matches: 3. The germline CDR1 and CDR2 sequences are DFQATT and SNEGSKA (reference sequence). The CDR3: CSARVGRENEQFF. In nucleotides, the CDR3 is TGCAGTGCTAGAGTCGGGAGGGAAAATGAGCAGTTCTTC.

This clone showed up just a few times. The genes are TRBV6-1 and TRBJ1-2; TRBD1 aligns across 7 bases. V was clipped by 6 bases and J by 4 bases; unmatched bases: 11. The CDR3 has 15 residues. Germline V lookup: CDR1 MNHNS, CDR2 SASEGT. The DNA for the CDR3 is TGTGCCAGCAGGGATCGACAGGGAAGTGGCTATGGCTACACCTTC. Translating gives CASRDRQGSGYGYTF.

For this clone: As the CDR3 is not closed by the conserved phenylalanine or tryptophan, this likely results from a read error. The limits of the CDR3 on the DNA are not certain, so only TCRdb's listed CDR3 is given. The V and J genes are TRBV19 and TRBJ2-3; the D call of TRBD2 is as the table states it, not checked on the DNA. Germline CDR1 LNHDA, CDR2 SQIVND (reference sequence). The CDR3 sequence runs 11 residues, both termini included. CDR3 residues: CASSRGLAGGA.

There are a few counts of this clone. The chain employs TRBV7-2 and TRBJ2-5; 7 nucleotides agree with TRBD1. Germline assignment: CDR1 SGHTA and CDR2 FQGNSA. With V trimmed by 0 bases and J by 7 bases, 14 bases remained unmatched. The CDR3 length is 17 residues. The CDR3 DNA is TGTGCCAGCAGCTTAGCGCTATTCGGGACAGAAGAGGCGACCCAGTACTTC. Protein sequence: CASSLALFGTEEATQYF.

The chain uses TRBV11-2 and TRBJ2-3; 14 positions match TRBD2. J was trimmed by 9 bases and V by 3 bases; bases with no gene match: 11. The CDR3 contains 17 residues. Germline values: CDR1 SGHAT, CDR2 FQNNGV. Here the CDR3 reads CASSFPAGTSGSGTQYF. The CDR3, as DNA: TGTGCCAGCAGCTTCCCGGCCGGGACTAGCGGGAGCGGGACGCAGTATTTT.

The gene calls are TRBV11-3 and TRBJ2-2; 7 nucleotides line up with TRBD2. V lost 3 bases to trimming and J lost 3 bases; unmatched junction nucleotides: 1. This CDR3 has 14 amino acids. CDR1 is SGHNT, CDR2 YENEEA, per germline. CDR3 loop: CASSFGGDTGELFF. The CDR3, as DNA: TGTGCCAGCAGCTTTGGGGGGGACACCGGGGAGCTGTTTTTT. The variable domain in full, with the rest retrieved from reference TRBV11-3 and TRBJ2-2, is EAGVVQSPRYKIIEKKQPVAFWCNPISGHNTLYWYLQNLGQGPELLIRYENEEAVDDSQLPKDRFSAERLKGVDSTLKIQPAELGDSAVYLCASSFGGDTGELFFGEGSRLTVL.

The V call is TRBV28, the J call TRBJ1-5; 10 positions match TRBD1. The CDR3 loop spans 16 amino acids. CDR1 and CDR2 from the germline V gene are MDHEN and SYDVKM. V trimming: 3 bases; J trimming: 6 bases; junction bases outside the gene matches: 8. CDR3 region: CASSLSTGGLGQPQHF. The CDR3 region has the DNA TGTGCCAGCAGTTTGTCGACAGGGGGCTTAGGTCAGCCCCAGCATTTT.

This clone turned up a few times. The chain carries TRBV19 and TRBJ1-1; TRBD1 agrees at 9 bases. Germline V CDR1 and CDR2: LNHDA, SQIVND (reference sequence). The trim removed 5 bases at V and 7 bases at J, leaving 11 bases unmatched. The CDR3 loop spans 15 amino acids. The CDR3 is CASSPHRTGVGEAFF. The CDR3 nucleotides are TGTGCCAGTAGTCCCCACAGGACAGGGGTTGGTGAAGCTTTCTTT.

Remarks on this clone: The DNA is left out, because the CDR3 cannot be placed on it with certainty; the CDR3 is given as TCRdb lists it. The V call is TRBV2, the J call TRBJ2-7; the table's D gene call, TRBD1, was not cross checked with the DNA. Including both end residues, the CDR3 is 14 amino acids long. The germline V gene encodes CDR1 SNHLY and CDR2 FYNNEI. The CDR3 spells CASTSGQANYEQYF.

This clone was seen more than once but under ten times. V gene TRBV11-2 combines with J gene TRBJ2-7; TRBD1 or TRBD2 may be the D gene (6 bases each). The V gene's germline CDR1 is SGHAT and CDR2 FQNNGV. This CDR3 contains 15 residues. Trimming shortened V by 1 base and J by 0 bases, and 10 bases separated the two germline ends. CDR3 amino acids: CASSLVAGHSYEQYF. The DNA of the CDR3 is TGTGCCAGCAGCTTAGTTGCGGGACACTCCTACGAGCAGTACTTC.

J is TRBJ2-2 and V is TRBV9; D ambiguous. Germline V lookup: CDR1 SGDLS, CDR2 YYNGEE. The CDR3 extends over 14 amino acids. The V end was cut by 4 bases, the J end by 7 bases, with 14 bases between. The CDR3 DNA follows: TGTGCCAGCAGCCAAACTATGCTACTCGGGGAGCTGTTTTTT. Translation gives CASSQTMLLGELFF.

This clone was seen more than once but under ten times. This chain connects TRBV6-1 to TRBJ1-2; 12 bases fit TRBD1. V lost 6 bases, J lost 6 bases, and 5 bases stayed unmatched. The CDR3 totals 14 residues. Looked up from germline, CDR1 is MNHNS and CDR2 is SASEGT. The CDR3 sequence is CASRGDRGRDGYTF. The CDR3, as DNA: TGTGCCAGCAGGGGGGACAGGGGGCGAGATGGCTACACCTTC.

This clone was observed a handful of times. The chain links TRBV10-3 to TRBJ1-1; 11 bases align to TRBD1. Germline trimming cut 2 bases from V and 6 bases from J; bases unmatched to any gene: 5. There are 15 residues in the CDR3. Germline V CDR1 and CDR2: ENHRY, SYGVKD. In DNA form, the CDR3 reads TGTGCCATCAGTGAGCCGGGACAGGGGGTGGCTGAAGCTTTCTTT. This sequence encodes CAISEPGQGVAEAFF.

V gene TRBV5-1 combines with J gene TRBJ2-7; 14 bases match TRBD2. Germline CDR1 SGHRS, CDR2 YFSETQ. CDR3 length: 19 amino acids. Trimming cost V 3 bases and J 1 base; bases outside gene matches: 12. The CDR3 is CASSSPNGTSGSWSYEQYF. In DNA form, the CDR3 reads TGCGCCAGCAGCTCCCCTAACGGGACTAGCGGGAGTTGGTCCTACGAGCAGTACTTC.

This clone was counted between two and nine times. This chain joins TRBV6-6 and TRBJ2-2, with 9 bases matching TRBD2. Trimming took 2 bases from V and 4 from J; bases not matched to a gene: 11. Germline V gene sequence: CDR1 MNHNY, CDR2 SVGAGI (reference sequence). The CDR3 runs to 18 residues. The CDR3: CASSYGTSQVGSTGELFF. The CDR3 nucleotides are TGTGCCAGCAGTTACGGGACTAGCCAGGTCGGGAGCACCGGGGAGCTGTTTTTT.